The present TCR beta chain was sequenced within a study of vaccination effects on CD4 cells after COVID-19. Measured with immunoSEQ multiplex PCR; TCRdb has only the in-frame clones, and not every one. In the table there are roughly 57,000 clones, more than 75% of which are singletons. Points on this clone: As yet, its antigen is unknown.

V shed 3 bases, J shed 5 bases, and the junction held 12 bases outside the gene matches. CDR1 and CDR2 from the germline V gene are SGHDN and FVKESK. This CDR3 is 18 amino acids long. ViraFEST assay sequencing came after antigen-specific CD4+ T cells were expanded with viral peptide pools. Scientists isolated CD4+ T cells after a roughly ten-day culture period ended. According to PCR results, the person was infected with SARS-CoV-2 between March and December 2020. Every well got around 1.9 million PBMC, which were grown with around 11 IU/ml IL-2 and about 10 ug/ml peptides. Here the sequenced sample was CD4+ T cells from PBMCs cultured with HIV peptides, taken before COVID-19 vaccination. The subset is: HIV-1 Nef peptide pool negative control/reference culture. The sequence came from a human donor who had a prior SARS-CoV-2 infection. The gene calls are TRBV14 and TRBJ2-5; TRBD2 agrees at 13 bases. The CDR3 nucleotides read TGTGCCAGCAGCCACCATTGGAGGACTAGCGGGAGCTGGGAGACCCAGTACTTC. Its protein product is CASSHHWRTSGSWETQYF. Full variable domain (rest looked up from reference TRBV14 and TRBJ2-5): EAGVTQFPSHSVIEKGQTVTLRCDPISGHDNLYWYRRVMGKEIKFLLHFVKESKQDESGMPNNRFLAERTGGTYSTLKVQPAELEDSGVYFCASSHHWRTSGSWETQYFGPGTRLLVL.